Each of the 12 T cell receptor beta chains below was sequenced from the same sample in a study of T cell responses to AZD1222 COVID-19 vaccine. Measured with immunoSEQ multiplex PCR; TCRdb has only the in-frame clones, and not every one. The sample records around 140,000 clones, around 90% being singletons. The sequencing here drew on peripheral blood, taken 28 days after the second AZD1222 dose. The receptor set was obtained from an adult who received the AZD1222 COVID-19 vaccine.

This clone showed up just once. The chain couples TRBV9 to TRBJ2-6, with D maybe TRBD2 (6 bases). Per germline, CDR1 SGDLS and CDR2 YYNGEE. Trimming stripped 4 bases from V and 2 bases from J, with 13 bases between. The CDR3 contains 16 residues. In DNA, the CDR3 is TGTGCCAGCAGCCCCGTCGGGACTGCTGGGGCCAACGTCCTGACTTTC. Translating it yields CASSPVGTAGANVLTF.

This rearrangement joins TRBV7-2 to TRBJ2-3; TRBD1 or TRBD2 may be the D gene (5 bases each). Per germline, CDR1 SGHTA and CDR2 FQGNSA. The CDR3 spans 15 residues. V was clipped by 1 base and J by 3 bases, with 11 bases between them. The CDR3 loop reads CASSLVGAGTDTQYF. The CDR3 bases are TGTGCCAGCAGCTTAGTGGGAGCAGGGACAGATACGCAGTATTTT. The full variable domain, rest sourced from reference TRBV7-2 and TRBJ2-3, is GAGVSQSPSNKVTEKGKDVELRCDPISGHTALYWYRQSLGQGLEFLIYFQGNSAPDKSGLPSDRFSAERTGGSVSTLTIQRTQQEDSAVYLCASSLVGAGTDTQYFGPGTRLTVL.

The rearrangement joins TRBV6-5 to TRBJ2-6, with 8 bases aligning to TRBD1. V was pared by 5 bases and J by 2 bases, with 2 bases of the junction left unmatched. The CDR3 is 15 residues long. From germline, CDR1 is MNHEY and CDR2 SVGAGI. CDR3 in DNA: TGTGCCAGCAGTAGGACAGGGACTGGGGCCAACGTCCTGACTTTC. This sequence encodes CASSRTGTGANVLTF.

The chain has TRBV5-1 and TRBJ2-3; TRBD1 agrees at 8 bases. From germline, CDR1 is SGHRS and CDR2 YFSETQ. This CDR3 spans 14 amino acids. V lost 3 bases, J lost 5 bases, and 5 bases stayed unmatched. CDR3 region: CASSSGGAGDTQYF. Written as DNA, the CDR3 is TGCGCCAGCAGCTCAGGGGGCGCGGGAGATACGCAGTATTTT. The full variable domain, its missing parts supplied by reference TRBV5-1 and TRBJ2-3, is KAGVTQTPRYLIKTRGQQVTLSCSPISGHRSVSWYQQTPGQGLQFLFEYFSETQRNKGNFPGRFSGRQFSNSRSEMNVSTLELGDSALYLCASSSGGAGDTQYFGPGTRLTVL.

This CDR3 reads CASSIDGTHTYNEQFF. The CDR3 DNA follows: TGTGCCAGTAGTATAGATGGGACCCACACCTACAATGAGCAGTTCTTC. This chain uses TRBV19 with TRBJ2-1, with D perhaps being TRBD1 or TRBD2 (5 bases each). Trimming took off 0 bases at V and 2 bases at J, with 11 bases between the two ends. Germline CDR1 reads LNHDA; CDR2 reads SQIVND (reference sequence). This CDR3 has 16 amino acids.

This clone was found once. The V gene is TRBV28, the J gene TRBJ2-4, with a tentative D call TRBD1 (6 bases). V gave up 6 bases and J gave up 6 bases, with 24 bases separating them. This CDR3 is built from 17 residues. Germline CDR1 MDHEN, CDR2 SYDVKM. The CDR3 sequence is CASSSDPGAAWVNIQYF. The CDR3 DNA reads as TGTGCCAGCAGCTCTGACCCAGGGGCAGCTTGGGTAAACATTCAGTACTTC.

The CDR3: CASSTMWQTQYF. CDR3 bases: TGTGCCAGCAGTACCATGTGGCAGACCCAGTACTTC. The V call is TRBV12-3 or TRBV12-4, the J call TRBJ2-5; no reliable D call. The CDR3 contains 12 residues. Trimming left V 5 bases short and J 6 bases short, with 10 bases between.

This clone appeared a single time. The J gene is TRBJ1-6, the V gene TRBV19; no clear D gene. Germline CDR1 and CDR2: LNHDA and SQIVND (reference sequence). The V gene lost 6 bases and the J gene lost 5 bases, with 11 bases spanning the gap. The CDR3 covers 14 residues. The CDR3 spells CASSLGVNNSPLHF. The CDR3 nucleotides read TGTGCCAGTAGCCTCGGAGTTAATAATTCACCCCTCCACTTT.

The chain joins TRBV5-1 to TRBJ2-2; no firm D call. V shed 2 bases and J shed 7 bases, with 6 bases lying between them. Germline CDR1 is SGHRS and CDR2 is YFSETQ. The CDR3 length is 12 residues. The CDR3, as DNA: TGCGCCAGCAGCTTAGGAAGCGGGGAGCTGTTTTTT. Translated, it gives CASSLGSGELFF.

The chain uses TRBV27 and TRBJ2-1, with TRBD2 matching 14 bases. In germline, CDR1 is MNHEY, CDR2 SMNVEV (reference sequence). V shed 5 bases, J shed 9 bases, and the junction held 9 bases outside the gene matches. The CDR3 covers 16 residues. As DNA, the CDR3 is TGTGCCAGCAGTCAGCCGGGACTAGCGGGAGTGGGTGAGCAGTTCTTC. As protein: CASSQPGLAGVGEQFF.

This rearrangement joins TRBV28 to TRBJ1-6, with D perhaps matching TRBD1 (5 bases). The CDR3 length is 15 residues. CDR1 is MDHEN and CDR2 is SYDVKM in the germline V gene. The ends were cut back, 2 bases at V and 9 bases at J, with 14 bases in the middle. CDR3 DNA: TGTGCCAGCAGTTTAATAGGGACGGGGATTTCACCCCTCCACTTT. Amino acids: CASSLIGTGISPLHF.

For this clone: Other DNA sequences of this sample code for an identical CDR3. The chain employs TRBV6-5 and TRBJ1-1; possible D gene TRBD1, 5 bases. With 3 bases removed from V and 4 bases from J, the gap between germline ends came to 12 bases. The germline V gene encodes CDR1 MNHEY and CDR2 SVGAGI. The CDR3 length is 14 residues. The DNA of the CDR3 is TGTGCCAGCAGTTATAGTGGGGGGGGCACTGAAGCTTTCTTT. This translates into CASSYSGGGTEAFF.